This T cell receptor (beta chain) was sequenced during a study of Graves' ophthalmopathy and Graves' hyperthyroidism. Enrollment excluded any patients with other autoimmune diseases, uncontrolled infections, pregnancy or lactation. Clinicians made diagnoses from clinical symptoms, serum thyroxine, TRAb, thyroid ultrasound and orbital computed tomography. The table lists this clonotype with many counts. Its antigen is unknown. Germline CDR1 is LNHDA and CDR2 is SQIVND (reference sequence). Trimming left V 3 bases short and J 6 bases short, with 11 bases between. The CDR3 consists of 14 residues. Amplified material comprised TCR beta CDR3 regions derived from RNA transcripts. Following a first-round RT-PCR that used HTBI primers, a second-round multiplex PCR was carried out. One entry per CDR3 protein, called by TCRdb with MiXCR from the multiplex PCR reads. The sample holds about 400,000 distinct CDR3 sequences, roughly 18% seen once.

Study-wide points: Blood also held most thyroid clonotypes expanded above 0.001 frequency.

The TCR originated in a woman under 30 with Graves' ophthalmopathy. The V gene is TRBV19, the J gene TRBJ2-2; D remains unclear. The sample taken for sequencing was peripheral blood. CDR3 in amino acids: CASSISVTAGELFF. The CDR3 coding sequence is TGTGCCAGTAGTATTAGTGTCACCGCCGGGGAGCTGTTTTTT.